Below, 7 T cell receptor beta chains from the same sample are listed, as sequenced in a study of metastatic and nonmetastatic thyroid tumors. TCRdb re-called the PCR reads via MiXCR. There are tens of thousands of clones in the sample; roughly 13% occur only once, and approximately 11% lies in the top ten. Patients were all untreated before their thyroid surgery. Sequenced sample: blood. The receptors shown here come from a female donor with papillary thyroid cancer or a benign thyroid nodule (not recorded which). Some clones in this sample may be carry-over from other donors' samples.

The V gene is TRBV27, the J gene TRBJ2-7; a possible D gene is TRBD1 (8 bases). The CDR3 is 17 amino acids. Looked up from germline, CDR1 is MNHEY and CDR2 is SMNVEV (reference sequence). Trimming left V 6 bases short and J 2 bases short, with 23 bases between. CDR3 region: CASRIGQGGISPYEQYF. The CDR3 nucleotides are TGTGCCAGCAGAATAGGACAGGGAGGGATCTCGCCCTACGAGCAGTACTTC.

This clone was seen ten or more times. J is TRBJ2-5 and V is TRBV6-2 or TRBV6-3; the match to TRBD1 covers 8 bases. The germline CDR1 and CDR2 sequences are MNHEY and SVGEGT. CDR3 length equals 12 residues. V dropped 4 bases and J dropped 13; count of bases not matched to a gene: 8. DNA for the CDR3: TGTGCCAGCAGTTCCCGGACAGGGCGGGGGTACTTC. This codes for CASSSRTGRGYF.

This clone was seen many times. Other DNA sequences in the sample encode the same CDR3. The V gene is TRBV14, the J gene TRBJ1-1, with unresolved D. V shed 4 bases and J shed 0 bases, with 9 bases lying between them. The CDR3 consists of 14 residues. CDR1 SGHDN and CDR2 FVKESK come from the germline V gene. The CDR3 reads CASSLRTVNTEAFF. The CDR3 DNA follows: TGTGCCAGCAGCCTTAGGACGGTGAACACTGAAGCTTTCTTT.

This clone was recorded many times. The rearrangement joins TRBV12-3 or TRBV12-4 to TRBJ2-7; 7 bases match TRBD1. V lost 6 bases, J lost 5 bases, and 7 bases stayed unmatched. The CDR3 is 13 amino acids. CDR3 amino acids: CASSLNRGHEQYF. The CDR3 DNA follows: TGTGCCAGCAGCCTAAACAGGGGCCACGAGCAGTACTTC.

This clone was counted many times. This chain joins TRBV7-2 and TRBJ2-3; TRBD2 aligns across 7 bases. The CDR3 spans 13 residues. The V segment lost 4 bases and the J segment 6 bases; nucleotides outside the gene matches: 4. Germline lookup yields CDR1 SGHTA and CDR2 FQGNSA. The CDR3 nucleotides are TGTGCCAGCAGCTCCCGACTAGCTGATACGCAGTATTTT. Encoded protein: CASSSRLADTQYF. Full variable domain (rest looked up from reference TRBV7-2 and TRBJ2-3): GAGVSQSPSNKVTEKGKDVELRCDPISGHTALYWYRQSLGQGLEFLIYFQGNSAPDKSGLPSDRFSAERTGGSVSTLTIQRTQQEDSAVYLCASSSRLADTQYFGPGTRLTVL.

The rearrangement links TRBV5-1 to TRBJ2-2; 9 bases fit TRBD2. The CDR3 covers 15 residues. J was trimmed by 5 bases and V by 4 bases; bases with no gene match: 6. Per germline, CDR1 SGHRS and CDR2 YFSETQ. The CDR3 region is CASSVGLASTGELFF. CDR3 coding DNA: TGCGCCAGCAGCGTCGGACTAGCGTCGACCGGGGAGCTGTTTTTT.

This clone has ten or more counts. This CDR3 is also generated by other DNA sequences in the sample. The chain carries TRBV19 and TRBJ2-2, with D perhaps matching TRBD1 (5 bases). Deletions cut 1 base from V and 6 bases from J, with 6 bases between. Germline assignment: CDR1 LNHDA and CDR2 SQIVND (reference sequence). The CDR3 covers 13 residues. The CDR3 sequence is CASSIGTPGELFF. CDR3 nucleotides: TGTGCCAGTAGTATAGGGACACCCGGGGAGCTGTTTTTT.